The present TCR beta chain was sequenced within a study of blood T cell repertoires in COVID-19. V shed 6 bases, J shed 5 bases, and the junction held 9 bases outside the gene matches. The CDR3 covers 16 residues. Looked up from germline, CDR1 is MDHEN and CDR2 is SYDVKM. Individuals aged 18 to 89 years were recruited from fewer than 25 US areas. Assay: immunoSEQ multiplex PCR; the TCRdb copy retains only in-frame clones and omits some. The data hold a few hundred thousand clones, with approximately 84% observed a single time. The receptor was isolated from a man aged 25 to 40 who had recovered from COVID-19. The gene calls are TRBV28 and TRBJ1-6; 8 positions agree with TRBD1. Sequencing was performed on PBMCs or T cells enriched from blood (not recorded which). CDR3 DNA sequence: TGTGCCAGCAGGTCAGTGACAGGGGCCCATAATTCACCCCTCCACTTT. Residues: CASRSVTGAHNSPLHF.